One and the same sample provided the 28 T cell receptor beta chains below, sequenced in a study of T cell clonality in common variable immunodeficiency. Notes on the study in general: Common variable immunodeficiency TCR beta sequences reportedly had fewer deletions and N-nucleotide insertions.

Libraries were prepared by immunoSEQ multiplex PCR; TCRdb keeps only in-frame clonotypes and omits some of them. The sample presents some 15,000 clones, none singletons. No antigen is known for these receptors. Specimen: peripheral blood mononuclear cells. These TCRs come from a human donor with common variable immunodeficiency.

Turning to this clone: The read stops 3 residues short of the end of the CDR3; the missing end is completed from the germline J gene. The genes are TRBV19 and TRBJ2-2; 7 bases match TRBD1. J gave up 5 bases and V 6 bases, and 12 bases lay outside the gene matches. This CDR3 region has 16 residues. CDR1 and CDR2 (germline): LNHDA, SQIVND (reference sequence). CDR3 amino acids: CASRHSPDRRTGELFF. CDR3 DNA (partial): TGTGCCAGTAGACATTCTCCGGACAGGCGGACCGGGGAG.

This clone was detected only a few times. The sequence runs out 3 residues before the end of the CDR3; the remainder is reconstructed from the germline J gene. The chain employs TRBV7-9 and TRBJ2-7; 8 bases align to TRBD1. V was clipped by 1 base and J by 3 bases; unmatched bases: 5. Germline-derived CDR1 and CDR2 are SEHNR and FQNEAQ (reference sequence). The CDR3 spans 15 residues. CDR3 amino acids: CASSLVRGQVYEQYF. CDR3 DNA (partial): TGTGCCAGCAGCTTAGTACGGGGACAGGTCTACGAG.

For this clone: The sequenced fragment ends 3 residues before the CDR3 boundary, so the rest is inferred from the germline J gene. V and J are TRBV7-9 and TRBJ1-1; no definite D call. This CDR3 region has 11 residues. Germline loops: CDR1 SEHNR, CDR2 FQNEAQ (reference sequence). The sequenced part of the CDR3 DNA is TGTGCCAGCAGCTTAGTTGAGGGC. Protein: CASSLVEG. The entire CDR3 reads CASSLVEGAFF.

Points on this clone: The read ends 3 residues before the CDR3 terminus; that terminus is restored from the germline J gene. The rearrangement links TRBV7-6 to TRBJ1-5, with no clear D. Trimming took off 1 base at V and 0 bases at J, with 10 bases between the two ends. Germline CDR1 SGHVS, CDR2 FNYEAQ. CDR3 length: 16 amino acids. The CDR3 protein is CASSLGSDYSNQPQHF. The sequenced CDR3 bases are TGTGCCAGCAGCTTAGGTTCAGATTATAGCAATCAGCCC.

Of note for this clone: The CDR3 end lies 3 residues beyond the end of the read and is filled in from the germline J gene. The V gene is TRBV19, the J gene TRBJ2-1, with TRBD1 as a possible D gene (5 bases). Germline CDR1 LNHDA, CDR2 SQIVND (reference sequence). V lost 1 base to trimming and J lost 7 bases, with 17 bases between them. CDR3 length: 16 amino acids. The CDR3 protein is CASSIGGARPWNEQFF. The sequenced CDR3 bases are TGTGCCAGTAGTATAGGTGGGGCCAGGCCGTGGAATGAG. Filled out from reference TRBV19 and TRBJ2-1, the complete variable domain reads DGGITQSPKYLFRKEGQNVTLSCEQNLNHDAMYWYRQDPGQGLRLIYYSQIVNDFQKGDIAEGYSVSREKKESFPLTVTSAQKNPTAFYLCASSIGGARPWNEQFFGPGTRLTVL.

Concerning this clone itself: The read stops 3 residues short of the end of the CDR3; the missing end is completed from the germline J gene. The V gene is TRBV19, the J gene TRBJ1-3; no firm D call. The germline CDR1 and CDR2 sequences are LNHDA and SQIVND (reference sequence). V was pared by 5 bases and J by 0 bases, with 14 bases between. The CDR3 is 16 residues long. CDR3 loop: CASSVQASSSGNTIYF. The CDR3 bases that were read are TGTGCCAGTAGTGTCCAAGCCTCGAGCTCTGGAAACACC.

A remark on this clone: Coverage ceases 3 residues before the CDR3 finishes, and the germline J gene fills in the end. The V call is TRBV11-2, the J call TRBJ2-3; D is unclear. Germline V gene sequence: CDR1 SGHAT, CDR2 FQNNGV. V lost 0 bases, J lost 2 bases, and 9 bases lay in between. The CDR3 consists of 15 residues. Incomplete CDR3 DNA: TGTGCCAGCAGCTTAGATGGCTCCTCCACAGATACG. Translated: CASSLDGSSTDT. The full CDR3 sequence reads CASSLDGSSTDTQYF.

Comments on this clone: Sequencing ends 3 residues short of the CDR3 end; the germline J gene provides the rest. J is TRBJ2-4 and V is TRBV5-5, with 8 bases aligning to TRBD1. CDR3 length equals 15 residues. Germline loops: CDR1 SGHKS, CDR2 YYEKEE (reference sequence). The part of the CDR3 DNA that was read is TGTGCCAGCAGCTTGGTTGGACAGGGCGCAAGATAT. This gives the protein CASSLVGQGARY. The CDR3 as a whole reads CASSLVGQGARYQYF.

In regard to this clone: Read sequence stops 3 residues before the CDR3 end, and the germline J gene provides the missing end. The chain carries TRBV7-9 and TRBJ1-5, with D tentatively TRBD1 (6 bases). V lost 6 bases, J lost 0 bases, and 9 bases lay in between. Germline values: CDR1 SEHNR, CDR2 FQNEAQ (reference sequence). The CDR3 spans 14 residues. CDR3 DNA (partial): TGTGCCAGCAGAGGGGGGGATAGCAATCAGCCC. Translation: CASRGGDSNQP. The entire CDR3 protein is CASRGGDSNQPQHF. Variable domain in full (rest from reference TRBV7-9 and TRBJ1-5): DTGVSQNPRHKITKRGQNVTFRCDPISEHNRLYWYRQTLGQGPEFLTYFQNEAQLEKSRLLSDRFSAERPKGSFSTLEIQRTEQGDSAMYLCASRGGDSNQPQHFGDGTRLSIL.

The CDR3 is CASSPSASQPQHF. The sequenced CDR3 bases are TGTGCCAGCTCACCAAGCGCGTCGCAGCCC. This chain connects TRBV18 to TRBJ1-5; D gene ambiguous. Read data end 3 residues before the CDR3 end; the end is taken from the germline J gene. The CDR3 extends over 13 amino acids. Germline V lookup: CDR1 KGHSH, CDR2 LQKENI. Trimming removed 2 bases from V and 7 bases from J, with 9 bases in between.

To note about this clone: The read ends 3 residues early relative to the CDR3; the germline J gene fills the gap. The rearrangement links TRBV7-9 to TRBJ2-5; D is uncertain. V was cut by 1 base and J by 1 base, with 7 bases left in between. Germline V lookup: CDR1 SEHNR, CDR2 FQNEAQ (reference sequence). This CDR3 has 14 amino acids. CDR3 sequence: CASSLGYSQETQYF. CDR3 DNA, as far as it was read: TGTGCCAGCAGCTTAGGTTACAGCCAAGAGACC.

In its sample, this clone was seen a few times. The read gets to within 3 residues of the CDR3 end, and the germline J gene fills in the rest. V is TRBV19 and J is TRBJ2-7; TRBD1 agrees at 9 bases. The germline CDR1 and CDR2 sequences are LNHDA and SQIVND (reference sequence). The V gene end was trimmed by 3 bases and the J gene end by 2 bases; junction bases not matched to a gene: 5. The CDR3 is 15 amino acids. The CDR3 DNA, read in part, is TGTGCCAGTAGTATGTATAGGGACAGGGCCTACGAG. This sequence encodes CASSMYRDRAYE. The CDR3 as a whole reads CASSMYRDRAYEQYF.

This clone was counted a few times. The CDR3 extends 3 residues past the end of the read, so its final part is completed from the germline J gene. The chain carries TRBV18 and TRBJ2-4; 8 bases match TRBD1. V was clipped by 3 bases and J by 8 bases; unmatched bases: 12. Germline V gene lookup returns CDR1 KGHSH and CDR2 LQKENI. The CDR3 length is 16 residues. The DNA read from the CDR3 is TGTGCCAGCTCACCGAACAGGGGGGTAGAGGGGTACATT. It codes for CASSPNRGVEGYI. The full CDR3 reads CASSPNRGVEGYIQYF. The whole variable domain, filled in from reference TRBV18 and TRBJ2-4, reads NAGVMQNPRHLVRRRGQEARLRCSPMKGHSHVYWYRQLPEEGLKFMVYLQKENIIDESGMPKERFSAEFPKEGPSILRIQQVVRGDSAAYFCASSPNRGVEGYIQYFGAGTRLSVL.

In the case of this clone: The observed sequence ends 3 residues before the CDR3 terminus, with the missing tail filled in from the germline J gene. This rearrangement joins TRBV19 to TRBJ2-4; 7 nucleotides align to TRBD1. This CDR3 region has 16 residues. Per the germline V gene, CDR1 is LNHDA and CDR2 is SQIVND (reference sequence). The junction had 10 bases not matched to a gene; V was cut back by 1 base and J by 7 bases. The CDR3 DNA, read in part, is TGTGCCAGTAGTATAGGACAGGGCGTGTATGGGAACATT. It is translated as CASSIGQGVYGNI. The CDR3 as a whole reads CASSIGQGVYGNIQYF.

This clone came up a few times. Coverage ceases 3 residues before the CDR3 finishes, and the germline J gene fills in the end. The same CDR3 also results from other DNA sequences found in this sample. The rearrangement joins TRBV7-6 to TRBJ2-5; 10 nucleotides agree with TRBD2. This CDR3 region has 15 residues. Germline CDR1 and CDR2: SGHVS and FNYEAQ. J lost 5 bases, V lost 3 bases, and 6 bases had no gene match. The CDR3: CASSFRTSGQETQYF. The DNA read from the CDR3 is TGTGCCAGCAGCTTCCGGACTAGCGGCCAGGAGACC.

By share, this clone counts as medium-sized. The CDR3 here is CAISESQAGETQYF. The part of the CDR3 DNA that was read is TGTGCCATCAGTGAGTCGCAAGCTGGAGAGACC. The rearrangement uses TRBV10-3 and TRBJ2-5; D not resolved. The read finishes 3 residues shy of the CDR3 end, and the germline J gene is used to complete it. This CDR3 is 14 amino acids long. The V end lost 0 bases, the J end lost 4 bases, and 9 bases lay between the germline ends. Germline CDR1 reads ENHRY; CDR2 reads SYGVKD.

In its sample, this clone was seen a few times. The CDR3 end lies 3 residues beyond the end of the read and is filled in from the germline J gene. The J gene is TRBJ1-5, the V gene TRBV18, with 9 bases that match TRBD1. Germline V gives CDR1 KGHSH, CDR2 LQKENI. The CDR3 has 14 amino acids. Unmatched junction bases numbered 3, after V lost 6 bases and J lost 3 bases. The CDR3 DNA, read in part, is TGTGCCAGCTCGGGGACAGGGAACAATCAGCCC. The encoded protein is CASSGTGNNQP. The entire CDR3 sequence reads CASSGTGNNQPQHF. Full variable domain (outside the CDR3, taken from reference TRBV18 and TRBJ1-5): NAGVMQNPRHLVRRRGQEARLRCSPMKGHSHVYWYRQLPEEGLKFMVYLQKENIIDESGMPKERFSAEFPKEGPSILRIQQVVRGDSAAYFCASSGTGNNQPQHFGDGTRLSIL.

As regards this clone: The CDR3 goes on 3 residues after the read ends, and that part is filled in from the germline J gene. The rearrangement joins TRBV19 to TRBJ2-7, with D perhaps matching TRBD2 (5 bases). V was clipped by 4 bases and J by 3 bases, with 16 bases between them. There are 15 residues in the CDR3. Germline CDR1 reads LNHDA; CDR2 reads SQIVND (reference sequence). The CDR3: CASSTKLDLIYEQYF. The covered CDR3 bases are TGTGCCAGTAGTACTAAACTAGACTTAATCTACGAG.

In its sample, this clone was seen a few times. The sequence runs out 3 residues before the end of the CDR3; the remainder is reconstructed from the germline J gene. J is TRBJ1-6 and V is TRBV19; D gene unclear. V gave up 1 base and J gave up 11 bases, with 6 bases separating them. Germline CDR1 reads LNHDA; CDR2 reads SQIVND (reference sequence). The CDR3 is made up of 12 amino acids. The part of the CDR3 DNA that was read is TGTGCCAGTAGTATAGGAGCGGCACCC. Translated: CASSIGAAP. The full CDR3 sequence reads CASSIGAAPLHF.

This clone was counted only a few times. Coverage ceases 3 residues before the CDR3 finishes, and the germline J gene fills in the end. V usage is TRBV7-2 and J usage is TRBJ1-1, with TRBD1 matching over 9 bases. V lost 7 bases and J lost 5; bases outside the gene matches: 8. The V gene's germline CDR1 is SGHTA and CDR2 FQGNSA. This CDR3 region has 14 residues. The CDR3 protein is CASIHTDRGTEAFF. Partial CDR3 DNA: TGTGCCAGCATTCACACGGACAGGGGAACTGAA.

As regards this clone: Read sequence stops 3 residues before the CDR3 end, and the germline J gene provides the missing end. The V call is TRBV18, the J call TRBJ2-1; unclear D gene. CDR1 and CDR2 from the germline V gene are KGHSH and LQKENI. The CDR3 sequence is 13 residues long. Trimming left V 0 bases short and J 4 bases short, with 4 bases between. The sequenced CDR3 bases are TGTGCCAGCTCACCACCCCAGTACAATGAG. As protein: CASSPPQYNE. The entire CDR3 protein is CASSPPQYNEQFF.

In its sample, this clone was seen a few times. The read falls 3 residues short of the CDR3 end, and the missing part is taken from the germline J gene. The genes are TRBV30 and TRBJ1-1, with D maybe TRBD1 (5 bases). V dropped 4 bases and J dropped 3 bases, with 9 bases sitting between them. The CDR3 runs 12 residues. Germline loops: CDR1 GTSNPN, CDR2 SVGIG (reference sequence). Partial CDR3 DNA: TGTGCCTGGATTGGGGGGTACACTGAA. Its protein product is CAWIGGYTE. The full CDR3 is CAWIGGYTEAFF.

On this clone itself: The CDR3 goes on 3 residues after the read ends, and that part is filled in from the germline J gene. The rearrangement links TRBV7-9 to TRBJ2-1; D not resolved. Germline V gene sequence: CDR1 SEHNR, CDR2 FQNEAQ (reference sequence). The CDR3 contains 11 residues. Trimming removed 8 bases from V and 2 bases from J, with 4 bases in between. The covered CDR3 bases are TGTGCCAGCGGCACCTACAATGAG. Translating it yields CASGTYNE. The complete CDR3 protein is CASGTYNEQFF.

Worth noting for this clone: The sequence runs out 3 residues before the end of the CDR3; the remainder is reconstructed from the germline J gene. The gene calls are TRBV18 and TRBJ1-2; 7 bases fit TRBD1. There are 13 residues in the CDR3. Germline CDR1 reads KGHSH; CDR2 reads LQKENI. The V segment lost 3 bases and the J segment 4 bases; nucleotides outside the gene matches: 2. The CDR3 loop reads CASSPGQFYGYTF. The covered CDR3 bases are TGTGCCAGCTCACCGGGACAGTTCTATGGC.

As regards this clone: At one boundary the junction diverges from the germline segment, which might be a read error. The read terminates 3 residues before the CDR3 end, so the remaining end is supplied by the germline J gene. The chain couples TRBV7-7 to TRBJ2-5, with 9 bases that match TRBD1. Germline CDR1 and CDR2: SSHAT and FNYEAQ (reference sequence). CDR3 length: 14 amino acids. Incomplete CDR3 DNA: TGTGCTAGCAGCCCTCGGGACAGGGTGGAGACC. Translated: CASSPRDRVET. The entire CDR3 protein reads CASSPRDRVETQYF. The variable domain in full, completed from reference TRBV7-7 and TRBJ2-5, reads GAGVSQSPRYKVTKRGQDVTLRCDPISSHATLYWYQQALGQGPEFLTYFNYEAQPDKSGLPSDRFSAERPEGSISTLTIQRTEQRDSAMYRCASSPRDRVETQYFGPGTRLLVL.

This clone was picked up a small number of times. The read halts 3 residues ahead of the CDR3 end, with the missing end drawn from the germline J gene. The chain recombines TRBV19 with TRBJ2-3; maybe TRBD1 (5 bases). Trimming took 7 bases from V and 3 from J, leaving 17 bases between them. Germline V gene lookup returns CDR1 LNHDA and CDR2 SQIVND (reference sequence). This CDR3 contains 15 residues. The CDR3 bases that were read are TGTGCCAGTACCCTACAGGCCTGGGGAACAGATACG. Amino acid sequence: CASTLQAWGTDT. The full CDR3 protein reads CASTLQAWGTDTQYF.

This clone appeared a few times. The read finishes 3 residues shy of the CDR3 end, and the germline J gene is used to complete it. The V gene is TRBV7-2, the J gene TRBJ2-1; 7 nucleotides align to TRBD2. With 8 bases clipped from V and 4 bases from J, the junction kept 5 bases outside the gene matches. This CDR3 spans 13 amino acids. Germline V CDR1 and CDR2: SGHTA, FQGNSA. The CDR3 region is CASESGVYNEQFF. CDR3 DNA, as far as it was read: TGTGCCAGCGAAAGCGGGGTGTACAATGAG.

This clone is labeled as medium-sized. The CDR3 goes on 3 residues after the read ends, and that part is filled in from the germline J gene. The V and J genes are TRBV27 and TRBJ2-4; 8 bases fit TRBD1. This CDR3 has 13 amino acids. The germline CDR1 and CDR2 sequences are MNHEY and SMNVEV (reference sequence). Here the CDR3 reads CASSPGGRVIQYF. The covered CDR3 bases are TGTGCCAGCAGCCCAGGGGGCCGGGTAATT.